The 28 T cell receptor beta chains reported below all come from one sample, sequenced in a study of blood T cell repertoires in COVID-19. Sequenced by immunoSEQ multiplex PCR; TCRdb stores in-frame clones only, minus some. The sample yields fewer than 400,000 clones, 80% to 95% seen once. What was sequenced was PBMCs or T cells enriched from blood (not recorded which). All receptors come from a woman in her twenties or thirties who had recovered from COVID-19.

J is TRBJ1-6 and V is TRBV7-2; D gene ambiguous. The CDR3 runs 14 residues. V lost 4 bases to trimming and J lost 0 bases, with 4 bases between them. Germline CDR1 reads SGHTA; CDR2 reads FQGNSA. CDR3 coding DNA: TGTGCCAGCAGCTCCCGCTCCTATAATTCACCCCTCCACTTT. Its translation: CASSSRSYNSPLHF.

The rearrangement uses TRBV19 and TRBJ1-5; TRBD1 aligns across 7 bases. CDR3 length: 15 amino acids. From germline, CDR1 is LNHDA and CDR2 SQIVND (reference sequence). Losses at the gene ends were 1 base for V and 4 bases for J; bases not matched to a gene: 4. The DNA of the CDR3 is TGTGCCAGTAGTATAGTGGGACAGAGAAATCAGCCCCAGCATTTT. This sequence encodes CASSIVGQRNQPQHF. Drawing the rest from reference TRBV19 and TRBJ1-5, the complete variable domain is DGGITQSPKYLFRKEGQNVTLSCEQNLNHDAMYWYRQDPGQGLRLIYYSQIVNDFQKGDIAEGYSVSREKKESFPLTVTSAQKNPTAFYLCASSIVGQRNQPQHFGDGTRLSIL.

The chain links TRBV4-3 to TRBJ1-2, with D uncertain. Germline V gene sequence: CDR1 LGHNA, CDR2 YSLEER. Trimming shortened V by 0 bases and J by 3 bases, and 14 bases separated the two germline ends. The CDR3 loop spans 16 amino acids. CDR3 in DNA: TGCGCCAGCAGCCAAGATTTGGGCAGCGGTTACTATGGCTACACCTTC. Translation: CASSQDLGSGYYGYTF.

This sequence joins TRBV28 and TRBJ2-2, with TRBD2 matching 8 bases. This CDR3 region has 15 residues. Trimming removed 7 bases from V and 4 bases from J; junction bases left unmatched: 8. Germline values: CDR1 MDHEN, CDR2 SYDVKM. Here the CDR3 DNA reads TGTGCCAGCACGTACGGGAGGGGGGGCACCGGGGAGCTGTTTTTT. It codes for CASTYGRGGTGELFF.

The chain employs TRBV4-2 and TRBJ1-2; possible D gene TRBD1, 5 bases. This CDR3 region has 14 residues. Looked up from germline, CDR1 is LGHNA and CDR2 is YNFKEQ. Trimming stripped 4 bases from V and 3 bases from J, with 12 bases between. CDR3 in DNA: TGTGCCAGCAGCCTTGGGACTCTTGACTATGGCTACACCTTC. Translating it yields CASSLGTLDYGYTF.

The V and J genes are TRBV6-6 and TRBJ2-3, with 13 bases identical to TRBD2. Germline lookup yields CDR1 MNHNY and CDR2 SVGAGI (reference sequence). With V trimmed by 4 bases and J by 6 bases, 7 bases remained unmatched. The CDR3 is 16 residues long. The CDR3 sequence is CASSSGLAGAEDTQYF. In DNA form, the CDR3 reads TGTGCCAGCAGTTCAGGACTAGCGGGAGCGGAGGATACGCAGTATTTT.

This chain uses TRBV7-9 with TRBJ1-1; D is undetermined. In germline, CDR1 is SEHNR, CDR2 FQNEAQ (reference sequence). The CDR3 consists of 13 residues. V dropped 1 base and J dropped 1 base, with 4 bases sitting between them. CDR3 nucleotides: TGTGCCAGCAGCTTAGGCGAGAACACTGAAGCTTTCTTT. It encodes CASSLGENTEAFF.

The chain couples TRBV5-1 to TRBJ1-1; TRBD1 is a possible D gene (5 bases). This CDR3 has 14 residues. V was shortened by 3 bases and J by 3 bases, with 12 bases between the two germline ends. Germline CDR1 SGHRS, CDR2 YFSETQ. The CDR3 DNA is TGCGCCAGCAGCTGGCAGGGTAGGGACACTGAAGCTTTCTTT. As protein: CASSWQGRDTEAFF.

The genes are TRBV2 and TRBJ2-4; D might be TRBD1 (6 bases). The CDR3 has 14 residues. CDR1 and CDR2 (germline): SNHLY, FYNNEI. V was pared by 4 bases and J by 7 bases, with 14 bases between. In DNA form, the CDR3 reads TGTGCCAGCAGTGTGTTTGAACAGGGCAACATTCAGTACTTC. Translated: CASSVFEQGNIQYF.

The chain has TRBV5-6 and TRBJ1-1; D possibly corresponds to TRBD1 (6 bases). Germline V gives CDR1 SGHDT, CDR2 YYEEEE. The CDR3 is 15 residues long. Between the trimmed V and J ends, which lost 3 bases and 5 bases, there was a span of 17 bases. As DNA, the CDR3 is TGTGCCAGCAGCTCGATGACAGGCGCACCGACTGAAGCTTTCTTT. It codes for CASSSMTGAPTEAFF.

On this clone itself: Different DNA sequences within this sample yield the same CDR3. The chain links TRBV28 to TRBJ1-1; TRBD1 matches at 8 bases. Germline assignment: CDR1 MDHEN and CDR2 SYDVKM. V gave up 2 bases and J gave up 1 base; unmatched junction bases: 3. This CDR3 has 15 amino acids. The CDR3 DNA is TGTGCCAGCAGTTTAGGTGGACAGGGGAACACTGAAGCTTTCTTT. Protein product: CASSLGGQGNTEAFF.

J is TRBJ1-1 and V is TRBV19; a weak D match, TRBD1 (5 bases). Germline V gene data show CDR1 as LNHDA and CDR2 as SQIVND (reference sequence). The CDR3 extends over 14 amino acids. With 10 bases removed from V and 1 base from J, the gap between germline ends came to 16 bases. In DNA form, the CDR3 reads TGTGCCACCCGACAACTAACAGGGAACACTGAAGCTTTCTTT. Translating gives CATRQLTGNTEAFF.

This clone appeared once. In DNA form, the CDR3 reads TGTGCCAGCAGCGTAGGGGGGACTAGCGTCCCCTCCTACGAGCAGTACTTC. It is translated as CASSVGGTSVPSYEQYF. J is TRBJ2-7 and V is TRBV9; 10 nucleotides match TRBD2. The CDR3 length is 17 residues. From germline, CDR1 is SGDLS and CDR2 YYNGEE. V dropped 0 bases and J dropped 0; count of bases not matched to a gene: 6.

The gene calls are TRBV5-1 and TRBJ1-1, with D maybe TRBD1 (5 bases). V dropped 4 bases and J dropped 4 bases, with 11 bases sitting between them. Germline V gene data show CDR1 as SGHRS and CDR2 as YFSETQ. This CDR3 has 13 residues. The CDR3 DNA reads TGCGCCAGCAGCGGCAGGGCTGGCACTGAAGCTTTCTTT. Its translation is CASSGRAGTEAFF.

The rearrangement uses TRBV7-8 and TRBJ2-7; D not certain. Trimming removed 5 bases from V and 6 bases from J, with 11 bases in between. The germline gives CDR1 SGHVS, CDR2 FQNEAQ. This CDR3 comprises 12 residues. The CDR3 DNA follows: TGTGCCAGCAGCCGCCCCCCTTCCGAGCAGTACTTC. As protein: CASSRPPSEQYF.

This sequence joins TRBV11-3 and TRBJ2-7, with 11 nucleotides matching TRBD2. CDR3 size: 16 residues. Germline lookup yields CDR1 SGHNT and CDR2 YENEEA. The trim removed 5 bases at V and 7 bases at J, leaving 13 bases unmatched. The DNA of the CDR3 is TGTGCCAGCAGCGCTGGGACTAGCGGTCGGTCGGGGGAGCAGTACTTC. Translation gives CASSAGTSGRSGEQYF.

The chain combines TRBV7-6 with TRBJ2-2, with D possibly being TRBD2 (6 bases). The CDR3 runs to 18 residues. The germline V gene encodes CDR1 SGHVS and CDR2 FNYEAQ. Deletions cut 6 bases from V and 1 base from J, with 21 bases between. CDR3 sequence reads: CASSSRLGKRVNTGELFF. CDR3 sequence (DNA): TGTGCCAGCAGTTCAAGACTGGGAAAGCGGGTGAACACCGGGGAGCTGTTTTTT.

This chain connects TRBV18 to TRBJ2-1; 12 bases are shared with TRBD2. The germline V gene has CDR1 KGHSH and CDR2 LQKENI. There are 15 residues in the CDR3. Trimming took 3 bases from V and 9 from J; bases not matched to a gene: 6. The CDR3 DNA reads as TGTGCCAGCTCACCCCCTAGCGGGAGGGGGGGTGAGCAGTTCTTC. As protein: CASSPPSGRGGEQFF.

The V call is TRBV6-5, the J call TRBJ2-2, with 8 bases aligning to TRBD2. This CDR3 contains 15 residues. The junction had 9 bases not matched to a gene; V was cut back by 6 bases and J by 6 bases. Germline CDR1 and CDR2: MNHEY and SVGAGI. This CDR3 is CASRPGGESAGELFF. Written as DNA, the CDR3 is TGTGCCAGCAGGCCCGGGGGGGAGTCGGCCGGGGAGCTGTTTTTT.

This clone was seen a few times. The chain employs TRBV11-3 and TRBJ1-2; TRBD1 is a possible D gene (6 bases). The V end was cut by 9 bases, the J end by 2 bases, with 19 bases between. Germline assignment: CDR1 SGHNT and CDR2 YENEEA. CDR3 length equals 15 residues. The DNA of the CDR3 is TGTGCCAGTCTGGGACACCGAGGGACAAACTATGGCTACACCTTC. It specifies CASLGHRGTNYGYTF.

V and J are TRBV28 and TRBJ2-5; 9 bases match TRBD2. The CDR3 runs 15 residues. Germline-derived CDR1 and CDR2 are MDHEN and SYDVKM. J was trimmed by 4 bases and V by 3 bases; bases with no gene match: 6. DNA for the CDR3: TGTGCCAGCAGTTTTCGCGGGAGGGCCAGAGAGACCCAGTACTTC. As protein: CASSFRGRARETQYF.

The V call is TRBV9, the J call TRBJ2-3; D unclear. V gave up 4 bases and J gave up 0 bases, with 18 bases separating them. The CDR3 loop spans 17 amino acids. Germline-derived CDR1 and CDR2 are SGDLS and YYNGEE. The CDR3 here is CASSPSDSRGSTDTQYF. The CDR3 nucleotides read TGTGCCAGCAGCCCCTCCGATTCGCGCGGTAGCACAGATACGCAGTATTTT.

This chain links TRBV6-5 with TRBJ2-5; a possible D gene is TRBD1 (6 bases). The CDR3 totals 14 residues. Germline V gene sequence: CDR1 MNHEY, CDR2 SVGAGI. The germline V and J ends were trimmed by 0 bases and 2 bases, with 7 bases remaining between them. In DNA form, the CDR3 reads TGTGCCAGCAGTTACTCGGGGGCACAAGAGACCCAGTACTTC. Translated, it gives CASSYSGAQETQYF.

J is TRBJ1-6 and V is TRBV6-4; 7 nucleotides match TRBD1. Trimming took 6 bases from V and 9 from J; bases not matched to a gene: 11. Germline V gives CDR1 MRHNA, CDR2 SNTAGT. This CDR3 has 15 amino acids. Here the CDR3 DNA reads TGTGCCAGCAGGCCCCAGGGGGAAAGTGCTTCACCCCTCCACTTT. Translation: CASRPQGESASPLHF.

This chain links TRBV5-5 with TRBJ1-1, with D possibly being TRBD1 (6 bases). Germline V gives CDR1 SGHKS, CDR2 YYEKEE (reference sequence). The CDR3 runs to 15 residues. Trimming cost V 5 bases and J 5 bases, with 19 bases left between them. The CDR3 sequence is CASSPSGQTNTEAFF. The DNA of the CDR3 is TGTGCCAGCAGTCCCTCCGGACAGACAAATACTGAAGCTTTCTTT. Drawing the rest from reference TRBV5-5 and TRBJ1-1, the complete variable domain is DAGVTQSPTHLIKTRGQQVTLRCSPISGHKSVSWYQQVLGQGPQFIFQYYEKEERGRGNFPDRFSARQFPNYSSELNVNALLLGDSALYLCASSPSGQTNTEAFFGQGTRLTVV.

The V and J genes are TRBV19 and TRBJ1-2, with 10 bases that match TRBD1. V was pared by 7 bases and J by 4 bases, with 21 bases of the junction left unmatched. Germline CDR1 is LNHDA and CDR2 is SQIVND (reference sequence). The CDR3 contains 19 residues. This CDR3 is CASIHNSPVGTGAFYGYTF. The CDR3 nucleotides read TGTGCCAGTATCCACAATTCCCCGGTCGGGACAGGGGCCTTCTATGGCTACACCTTC.

The J gene is TRBJ1-4, the V gene TRBV4-2; D perhaps matches TRBD1 (5 bases). Trimming cost V 1 base and J 7 bases, with 13 bases left between them. The CDR3 is 15 amino acids. CDR1 and CDR2 from the germline V gene are LGHNA and YNFKEQ. The CDR3 sequence is CASSQVGGVGEKLFF. The CDR3 region has the DNA TGTGCCAGCAGCCAAGTAGGAGGGGTGGGTGAAAAACTGTTTTTT.

This chain uses TRBV13 with TRBJ1-1; 7 nucleotides match TRBD1. The CDR3 is made up of 15 amino acids. The V gene end was trimmed by 5 bases and the J gene end by 1 base; junction bases not matched to a gene: 7. CDR1 is PRHDT, CDR2 FYEKMQ, per germline (reference sequence). The CDR3: CASSINRGPNTEAFF. The CDR3 nucleotides are TGTGCCAGCAGCATAAACAGGGGACCGAACACTGAAGCTTTCTTT.